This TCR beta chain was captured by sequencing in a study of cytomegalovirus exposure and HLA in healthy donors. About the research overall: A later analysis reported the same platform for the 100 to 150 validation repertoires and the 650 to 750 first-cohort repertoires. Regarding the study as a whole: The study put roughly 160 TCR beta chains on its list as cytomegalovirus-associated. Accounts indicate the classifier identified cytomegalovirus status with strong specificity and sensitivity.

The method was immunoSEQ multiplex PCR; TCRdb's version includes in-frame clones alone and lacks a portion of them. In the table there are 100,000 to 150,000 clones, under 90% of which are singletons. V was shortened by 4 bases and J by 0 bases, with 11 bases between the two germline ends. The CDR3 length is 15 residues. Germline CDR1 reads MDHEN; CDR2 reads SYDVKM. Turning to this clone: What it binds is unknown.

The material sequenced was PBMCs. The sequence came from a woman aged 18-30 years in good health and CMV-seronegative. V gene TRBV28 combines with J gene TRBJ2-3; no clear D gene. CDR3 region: CASSSQDSSTDTQYF. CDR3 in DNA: TGTGCCAGCAGTTCCCAAGACTCTAGCACAGATACGCAGTATTTT.